The source of this T cell receptor beta chain is a study of OX40 agonist ivuxolimab in advanced cancers. Study conclusions and caveats: Certain nonresponders additionally had low normalized T-cell clonal expansion.

The assay was immunoSEQ multiplex PCR, and TCRdb's table has in-frame clones only and misses some. The sample holds about 35,000 clones, about 82% seen once. Concerning this clone: The antigen is undetermined.

The germline gives CDR1 MNHEY, CDR2 SVGAGI. Deletions cut 2 bases from V and 0 bases from J, with 10 bases between. This CDR3 comprises 16 residues. This sample comprised CD4+ or CD8+ T cells sorted from blood, obtained in a trial of the OX40 agonist ivuxolimab. The receptor was isolated from an adult with an advanced solid tumor such as melanoma, head and neck, liver or kidney cancer. J is TRBJ2-2 and V is TRBV6-5; weak D call: TRBD2 (5 bases). CDR3 loop: CASSYVGVTNTGELFF. The CDR3 coding sequence is TGTGCCAGCAGTTACGTGGGAGTAACGAACACCGGGGAGCTGTTTTTT.